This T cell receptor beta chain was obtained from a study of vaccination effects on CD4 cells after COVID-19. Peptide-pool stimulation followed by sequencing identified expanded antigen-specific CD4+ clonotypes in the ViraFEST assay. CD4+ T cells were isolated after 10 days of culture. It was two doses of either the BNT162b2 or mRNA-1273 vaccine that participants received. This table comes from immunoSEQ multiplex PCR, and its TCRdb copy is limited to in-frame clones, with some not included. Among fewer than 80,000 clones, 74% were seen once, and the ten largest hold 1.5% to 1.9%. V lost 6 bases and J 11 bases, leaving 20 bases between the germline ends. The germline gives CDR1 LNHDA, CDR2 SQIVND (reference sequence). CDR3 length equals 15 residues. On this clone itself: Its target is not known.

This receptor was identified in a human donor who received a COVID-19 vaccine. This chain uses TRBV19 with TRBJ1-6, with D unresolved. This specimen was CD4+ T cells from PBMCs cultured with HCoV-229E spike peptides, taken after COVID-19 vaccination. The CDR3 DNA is TGTGCCAGTAGGACACAAACGGGAGGCCGGGCACCCCTCCACTTT. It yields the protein CASRTQTGGRAPLHF.